This T cell receptor (beta chain) emerged from a study of T cell repertoires in cytomegalovirus infection. General study findings and limits: The ex vivo response was dominated by HLA-C-restricted CMV-specific TCR beta clonotypes.

TCRdb itself ran the reads through MiXCR, one entry per CDR3 protein. The table lists roughly 340,000 distinct CDR3 sequences, roughly 28% of them singletons. As regards this clonotype: Its target is unknown.

The CDR3 runs 15 residues. Germline CDR1 is DFQATT and CDR2 is SNEGSKA (reference sequence). V was clipped by 6 bases and J by 5 bases; unmatched bases: 14. The sequenced sample was cultured PBMCs, obtained from culture after CMV antigen stimulation. This TCR came from a human donor in good health (CMV status not recorded). Some clones in this sample may be carry-over from other donors' samples. The V call is TRBV20-1, the J call TRBJ2-7; 9 positions match TRBD2. The CDR3 DNA is TGCAGTGCCATGGGGACTAGCAGCCCGCGGAACGAGCAGTACTTC. Translation: CSAMGTSSPRNEQYF.